The source of this TCR beta chain is a study of control samples from healthy donors and cancer patients. The table came from immunoSEQ multiplex PCR; TCRdb's copy has only in-frame clones and leaves some out. The sample holds 15,000 to 20,000 clones, around four fifths seen once. The source material was PBMCs. The source is a woman between 65 and 79 years old with lung cancer.

Here the CDR3 reads CASSLVAGEGLGEQYF. The CDR3 DNA reads TGTGCCAGCAGCTTAGTAGCGGGAGAGGGTTTGGGCGAGCAGTACTTC. The rearrangement links TRBV7-6 to TRBJ2-7; TRBD2 matches at 9 bases. CDR3 length: 16 amino acids. Trimming at V came to 1 base and at J to 6 bases, leaving 10 bases not matched to a gene. From germline, CDR1 is SGHVS and CDR2 FNYEAQ.